This TCR beta chain was recorded in a study of CD4 T cells in relation to SARS-CoV-2 and coronaviruses. Study-level information: After roughly 9 days of antigen culture, PBMC TCR beta CDR3s were sequenced.

Unexposed donor CD4+ T cells date from about 2011-2019, before the COVID-19 pandemic. Isolation of CD4+ T cells took place after roughly nine days in culture. As cell numbers allowed, unexposed-donor CD4+ T cells faced SARS-CoV-2 S/N and four cold-coronavirus spikes. Assay: immunoSEQ multiplex PCR; the TCRdb copy retains only in-frame clones and omits some. The table records nearly 20,000 clones, about 81% of them present only once. Findings and limits, study-wide: Samples before the pandemic and after infection were not matched within any donor.

For this clone: Its antigen remains unknown.

The TCR was taken from a human donor in good health. Sequencing was done on a sample of CD4+ T cells from PBMCs, cultured in vitro.

CDR3 region: CASSLASGGAVETQYF. In DNA form, the CDR3 reads TGTGCCAGCAGCTTAGCGAGCGGGGGGGCCGTAGAGACCCAGTACTTC. The rearrangement links TRBV7-9 to TRBJ2-5; TRBD2 matches at 10 bases. Germline CDR1 SEHNR, CDR2 FQNEAQ (reference sequence). Unmatched junction bases numbered 5, after V lost 0 bases and J lost 4 bases. The CDR3 totals 16 residues.